The present entry profiles one TCR beta chain with its context. Its antigen remains unidentified. This record comes from a study of graft-versus-host responses after intestinal transplantation. Libraries were prepared by immunoSEQ multiplex PCR; TCRdb keeps only in-frame clonotypes and omits some of them. The sample has more than 90,000 clones; about 92% are singletons. Germline CDR1 and CDR2: MNHEY and SVGAGI. The CDR3 has 15 residues. Germline trimming cut 4 bases from V and 2 bases from J; bases unmatched to any gene: 6. This sequence was found in a human donor who was the organ donor for an intestinal transplant. The sequencing here drew on unstimulated CD8+ T cells sorted from spleen or lymph node cells, taken before transplant. The chain has TRBV6-5 and TRBJ2-3, with 7 positions matching TRBD2. The CDR3 DNA follows: TGTGCCAGCAGTTCCCCTAGCGGAATCACAGATACGCAGTATTTT. This sequence encodes CASSSPSGITDTQYF.